Listed here are 16 T cell receptor beta chains from one sample, sequenced in a study of patients and donors after allogeneic stem cell transplantation. TCRdb used MiXCR to reprocess the RT-PCR reads, holding one entry per CDR3 protein. Counted here are around 240,000 distinct CDR3 sequences, roughly an eighth occurring once; the ten biggest clones make up around 10%. Sequencing was carried out using blood, either unsorted or a sorted T cell fraction (not recorded which). The receptor set was obtained from a human donor who was either an allogeneic HSCT recipient or a stem cell or donor lymphocyte infusion donor (not recorded which). It is not recorded whose cells these are; they may come from a transplant donor.

The chain employs TRBV10-2 and TRBJ2-1, with 7 bases identical to TRBD2. J was trimmed by 1 base and V by 5 bases; bases with no gene match: 2. This CDR3 is 14 amino acids long. Germline CDR1 is WSHSY and CDR2 is SAAADI. Written as DNA, the CDR3 is TGCGCCAGCAGTCTTAGCGGGTCCTACAATGAGCAGTTCTTC. As protein: CASSLSGSYNEQFF.

J is TRBJ2-5 and V is TRBV2; D is undetermined. Trimming shortened V by 3 bases and J by 5 bases, and 13 bases separated the two germline ends. This CDR3 is built from 14 residues. Per the germline V gene, CDR1 is SNHLY and CDR2 is FYNNEI. CDR3 sequence reads: CASSDGRASETQYF. CDR3 bases: TGTGCCAGCAGTGATGGTAGGGCGTCCGAGACCCAGTACTTC.

The rearrangement links TRBV12-3 or TRBV12-4 to TRBJ2-7; 11 nucleotides match TRBD2. V gave up 1 base and J gave up 6 bases; unmatched junction bases: 8. The CDR3 extends over 16 amino acids. This CDR3 is CASSLGHLAGGSEQYF. The CDR3 nucleotides read TGTGCCAGCAGTTTAGGTCATCTAGCGGGAGGCAGCGAGCAGTACTTC.

This clonotype was recorded a few times. The chain links TRBV20-1 to TRBJ1-5; a possible D gene is TRBD1 (5 bases). The V end was cut by 0 bases, the J end by 3 bases, with 12 bases between. The germline V gene encodes CDR1 DFQATT and CDR2 SNEGSKA (reference sequence). The CDR3 runs 15 residues. The CDR3 coding sequence is TGCAGTGCTAGAGATCTCGGGGGGTTCAATCAGCCCCAGCATTTT. This sequence encodes CSARDLGGFNQPQHF.

This clonotype was picked up a small number of times. The CDR3 DNA reads TGTGCCAGCACCCTAGACGGGAACACTGAAGCTTTCTTT. Translating gives CASTLDGNTEAFF. The chain has TRBV6-1 and TRBJ1-1; D not resolved. Germline V gene sequence: CDR1 MNHNS, CDR2 SASEGT. The CDR3 length is 13 residues. V lost 7 bases, J lost 1 base, and 10 bases lay in between.

In its sample, this clonotype was seen a few times. This chain connects TRBV5-1 to TRBJ2-3; no definite D call. In germline, CDR1 is SGHRS, CDR2 YFSETQ. Between the trimmed V and J ends, which lost 2 bases and 4 bases, there was a span of 5 bases. The CDR3 consists of 12 residues. CDR3 region: CASSFTSDTQYF. In nucleotides, the CDR3 is TGCGCCAGCAGCTTCACGTCAGATACGCAGTATTTT. The variable domain in full, completed from reference TRBV5-1 and TRBJ2-3, reads KAGVTQTPRYLIKTRGQQVTLSCSPISGHRSVSWYQQTPGQGLQFLFEYFSETQRNKGNFPGRFSGRQFSNSRSEMNVSTLELGDSALYLCASSFTSDTQYFGPGTRLTVL.

This clonotype occurred a few times. J is TRBJ2-3 and V is TRBV3-1; D unclear. The CDR3 loop spans 17 amino acids. CDR1 and CDR2 from the germline V gene are LGHDT and YNNKEL (reference sequence). Trimming removed 0 bases at V and 1 base at J, with 14 bases between. CDR3 DNA sequence: TGTGCCAGCAGCCAAGAATTTGGGGATGTGGGCACAGATACGCAGTATTTT. Encoded protein: CASSQEFGDVGTDTQYF.

A few counts support this clonotype. The V call is TRBV5-8, the J call TRBJ2-3; a weak D match, TRBD1 (6 bases). CDR1 SGHTS and CDR2 YDEGEE come from the germline V gene. The CDR3 extends over 13 amino acids. The CDR3 sequence: CTGSGYGTDTQYF. Written as DNA, the CDR3 is TGTACAGGGTCGGGATACGGCACAGATACGCAGTATTTT.

The rearrangement uses TRBV11-2 and TRBJ2-5; 12 bases align to TRBD2. The CDR3 is made up of 16 amino acids. Germline-derived CDR1 and CDR2 are SGHAT and FQNNGV. V lost 5 bases, J lost 5 bases, and 9 bases stayed unmatched. This CDR3 is CASSVTSGGLPETQYF. The CDR3 nucleotides read TGTGCCAGCAGCGTAACTAGCGGGGGGCTTCCGGAGACCCAGTACTTC.

In this sample, this clonotype turned up many times. The chain couples TRBV29-1 to TRBJ1-3; weak D call: TRBD1 (5 bases). The CDR3 is 14 amino acids. Germline assignment: CDR1 SQVTM and CDR2 ANQGSEA. The V end was cut by 4 bases, the J end by 0 bases, with 10 bases between. CDR3 in DNA: TGCAGCGTTGCCCGGGACGCCTCTGGAAACACCATATATTTT. This encodes CSVARDASGNTIYF.

The CDR3 here is CASSGSRTDTQYF. DNA for the CDR3: TGTGCCAGCTCAGGGTCGAGGACAGATACGCAGTATTTT. The gene calls are TRBV18 and TRBJ2-3; no clear D gene. The V end lost 5 bases, the J end lost 3 bases, and 9 bases lay between the germline ends. The length of the CDR3 is 13 residues. Germline CDR1 and CDR2: KGHSH and LQKENI.

The J gene is TRBJ1-4, the V gene TRBV30, with D perhaps TRBD1 (6 bases). CDR1 is GTSNPN, CDR2 SVGIG, per germline (reference sequence). CDR3 length: 15 residues. Trimming removed 3 bases at V and 2 bases at J, with 13 bases between. CDR3 bases: TGTGCCTGGAGACCTCGGGGGGCGACTAATGAAAAACTGTTTTTT. Protein sequence: CAWRPRGATNEKLFF.

The rearrangement joins TRBV5-1 to TRBJ2-3, with 10 bases fitting TRBD2. From germline, CDR1 is SGHRS and CDR2 YFSETQ. The CDR3 consists of 16 residues. The J segment lost 4 bases and the V segment lost 1 base, leaving 6 bases of the junction unmatched. Here the CDR3 reads CASSLRRAGGADTQYF. Written as DNA, the CDR3 is TGCGCCAGCAGCTTGCGGCGAGCGGGGGGGGCAGATACGCAGTATTTT.

This clonotype was picked up many times. This sequence joins TRBV6-1 and TRBJ2-7, with 8 bases lining up with TRBD2. V lost 8 bases and J lost 5; bases outside the gene matches: 8. Germline CDR1 and CDR2: MNHNS and SASEGT. The CDR3 is 13 residues long. The CDR3 DNA reads TGTGCCAGCTGCCTAAGCGGGAGTGACGAGCAGTACTTC. Its protein is CASCLSGSDEQYF.

This clonotype was seen at least ten times. This chain uses TRBV7-8 with TRBJ2-5, with no clear D. The CDR3 runs 15 residues. Germline-derived CDR1 and CDR2 are SGHVS and FQNEAQ. V dropped 7 bases and J dropped 5 bases, with 20 bases sitting between them. This CDR3 is CASTPIGGPGETQYF. The CDR3, as DNA: TGTGCCAGCACCCCAATTGGCGGTCCTGGGGAGACCCAGTACTTC.

The table lists this clonotype with many counts. This chain uses TRBV29-1 with TRBJ1-1, with no clear D. This CDR3 has 13 amino acids. V was cut by 7 bases and J by 0 bases, with 12 bases left in between. CDR1 is SQVTM, CDR2 ANQGSEA, per germline. The CDR3 DNA sequence: TGCAGCGCCGGAGACGGCCTGAACACTGAAGCTTTCTTT. This sequence encodes CSAGDGLNTEAFF.